Below are 7 T cell receptor beta chains sequenced from a single sample in a study of T cell repertoires in cytomegalovirus infection. MiXCR, applied by TCRdb to the reads, yields one record per CDR3 protein. The sample lists some 800,000 distinct CDR3 sequences, roughly 29% occurring once. These receptors' targets are unknown. The material was cultured CD8+ T cells from PBMCs, obtained from culture after CMV antigen stimulation. These receptors were taken from a human donor in good health (CMV status not recorded). Some clones in this sample may be carry-over from other donors' samples.

V is TRBV9 and J is TRBJ2-5; the D gene is possibly TRBD1 (6 bases). CDR3 length: 14 amino acids. With 3 bases removed from V and 0 bases from J, the gap between germline ends came to 9 bases. In germline, CDR1 is SGDLS, CDR2 YYNGEE. CDR3 protein: CASSATGNQETQYF. DNA for the CDR3: TGTGCCAGCAGCGCCACAGGGAACCAAGAGACCCAGTACTTC.

The chain uses TRBV9 and TRBJ1-5, with D perhaps matching TRBD1 (6 bases). The CDR3 is 14 residues long. V gave up 3 bases and J gave up 3 bases, with 10 bases separating them. Per germline, CDR1 SGDLS and CDR2 YYNGEE. Here the CDR3 reads CASSGGGANQPQHF. The CDR3 DNA sequence: TGTGCCAGCAGCGGGGGGGGGGCCAATCAGCCCCAGCATTTT.

There are a few counts of this clonotype. J is TRBJ2-3 and V is TRBV12-5, with D hard to call. The CDR3 sequence is 15 residues long. CDR1 is LGHNT and CDR2 is FRNRAP in the germline V gene. Trimming pared 6 bases from V and 0 bases from J, leaving 13 bases between. CDR3 in amino acids: CASGPTDLSTDTQYF. CDR3 bases: TGTGCTAGTGGACCTACGGACCTTAGCACAGATACGCAGTATTTT.

This clonotype has only a few counts. V usage is TRBV29-1 and J usage is TRBJ2-1, with D possibly called TRBD1 or TRBD2 (6 bases each). Germline CDR1 SQVTM, CDR2 ANQGSEA. The CDR3 is made up of 14 amino acids. V was cut by 4 bases and J by 6 bases, with 16 bases left in between. The DNA of the CDR3 is TGCAGCGTTGGGAATACGGGGGCCGGCAATGAGCAGTTCTTC. This translates into CSVGNTGAGNEQFF.

V and J are TRBV20-1 and TRBJ2-1, with a tentative D call TRBD2 (7 bases). This CDR3 region has 10 residues. Germline assignment: CDR1 DFQATT and CDR2 SNEGSKA (reference sequence). Trimming left V 8 bases short and J 14 bases short, with 16 bases between. The CDR3 sequence: CSSTGGGKFF. As DNA, the CDR3 is TGCAGTTCTACGGGGGGCGGGAAGTTCTTC.

This clonotype was seen only a few times. The chain uses TRBV18 and TRBJ2-1; TRBD2 agrees at 11 bases. CDR1 and CDR2 (germline): KGHSH, LQKENI. The CDR3 totals 22 residues. V was pared by 2 bases and J by 2 bases, with 20 bases of the junction left unmatched. As DNA, the CDR3 is TGTGCCAGCTCACCAACGATCATGCATATCCTAGCGGGGGGAATCCCCTACAATGAGCAGTTCTTC. Translation gives CASSPTIMHILAGGIPYNEQFF.

The V call is TRBV7-6, the J call TRBJ1-2; no clear D gene. The CDR3 covers 13 residues. Trimming took off 2 bases at V and 5 bases at J, with 9 bases between the two ends. Per the germline V gene, CDR1 is SGHVS and CDR2 is FNYEAQ. This CDR3 reads CASSLSSQYGYTF. DNA for the CDR3: TGTGCCAGCAGCTTATCTAGCCAGTATGGCTACACCTTC.